The clone carrying this T cell receptor beta chain was counted at least ten times. Its antigen is not identified. Germline V gene data show CDR1 as DFQATT and CDR2 as SNEGSKA (reference sequence). The CDR3 totals 12 residues. V lost 3 bases, J lost 3 bases, and 9 bases lay in between. The data were obtained in a study of T cells in Graves' hyperthyroidism and ophthalmopathy. General observations from the study: Most clonotypes expanded in thyroid above 0.001 were likewise present in blood.

Researchers took RNA transcripts and amplified the TCR beta CDR3 regions from them. The HTBI primer set served for first-round RT-PCR of the TCR CDR3. In TCRdb, the multiplex PCR reads were re-called with MiXCR into one record per CDR3 protein. Of hundreds of thousands of distinct CDR3 sequences listed, approximately 23% were seen once; the top ten hold 30% to 40%. The sample taken for sequencing was blood. The source is a woman aged 40 to 55 with Graves' ophthalmopathy. The genes are TRBV20-1 and TRBJ2-7; possibly TRBD1 or TRBD2 for D (5 bases each). The CDR3, as DNA: TGCAGTGCTAGTGGGGGTTACTACGAGCAGTACTTC. Protein product: CSASGGYYEQYF.